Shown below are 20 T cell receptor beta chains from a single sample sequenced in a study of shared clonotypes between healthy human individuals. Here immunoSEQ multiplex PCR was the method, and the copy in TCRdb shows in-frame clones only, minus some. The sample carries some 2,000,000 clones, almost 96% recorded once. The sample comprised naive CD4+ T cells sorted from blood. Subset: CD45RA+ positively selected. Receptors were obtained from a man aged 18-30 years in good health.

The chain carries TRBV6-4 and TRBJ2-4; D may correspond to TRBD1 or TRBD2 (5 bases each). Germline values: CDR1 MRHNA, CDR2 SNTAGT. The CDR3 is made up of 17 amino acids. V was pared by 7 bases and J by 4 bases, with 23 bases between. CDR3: CASTTNGTWEEKNIQYF. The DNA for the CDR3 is TGTGCCAGCACCACTAACGGGACGTGGGAAGAAAAAAACATTCAGTACTTC.

CDR3 bases: TGTGCCGGTAAGACAGGACGAAACACCGGGGAGCTGTTTTTT. This gives the protein CAGKTGRNTGELFF. V usage is TRBV30 and J usage is TRBJ2-2; the D gene is possibly TRBD1 (6 bases). The CDR3 is 14 residues long. V was trimmed by 8 bases and J by 2 bases, leaving 15 bases between them. Germline-derived CDR1 and CDR2 are GTSNPN and SVGIG (reference sequence).

This CDR3 is CASSPFHGPNYGYTF. The CDR3, as DNA: TGTGCCAGCTCACCATTCCACGGCCCTAACTATGGCTACACCTTC. The V and J genes are TRBV18 and TRBJ1-2; D gene ambiguous. The germline gives CDR1 KGHSH, CDR2 LQKENI. This CDR3 region has 15 residues. Trimming stripped 2 bases from V and 0 bases from J, with 10 bases between. The full variable domain, completed using reference TRBV18 and TRBJ1-2, is NAGVMQNPRHLVRRRGQEARLRCSPMKGHSHVYWYRQLPEEGLKFMVYLQKENIIDESGMPKERFSAEFPKEGPSILRIQQVVRGDSAAYFCASSPFHGPNYGYTFGSGTRLTVV.

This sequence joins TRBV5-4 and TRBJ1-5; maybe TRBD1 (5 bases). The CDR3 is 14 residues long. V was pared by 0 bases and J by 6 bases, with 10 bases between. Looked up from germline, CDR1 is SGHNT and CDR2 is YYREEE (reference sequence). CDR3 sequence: CASSLGGAAQPQHF. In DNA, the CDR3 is TGTGCCAGCAGCTTGGGAGGGGCAGCTCAGCCCCAGCATTTT.

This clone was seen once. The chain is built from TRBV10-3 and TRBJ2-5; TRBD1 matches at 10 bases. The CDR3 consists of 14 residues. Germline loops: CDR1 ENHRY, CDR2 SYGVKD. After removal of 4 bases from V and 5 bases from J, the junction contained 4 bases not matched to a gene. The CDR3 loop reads CAISGQGAGETQYF. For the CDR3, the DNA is TGTGCCATCAGTGGACAGGGGGCGGGGGAGACCCAGTACTTC.

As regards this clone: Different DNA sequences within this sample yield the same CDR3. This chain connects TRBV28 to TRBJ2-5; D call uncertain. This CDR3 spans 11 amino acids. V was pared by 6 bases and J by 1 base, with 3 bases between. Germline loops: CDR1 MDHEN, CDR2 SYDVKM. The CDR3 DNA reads TGTGCCAGCAGGGCCCAAGAGACCCAGTACTTC. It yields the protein CASRAQETQYF.

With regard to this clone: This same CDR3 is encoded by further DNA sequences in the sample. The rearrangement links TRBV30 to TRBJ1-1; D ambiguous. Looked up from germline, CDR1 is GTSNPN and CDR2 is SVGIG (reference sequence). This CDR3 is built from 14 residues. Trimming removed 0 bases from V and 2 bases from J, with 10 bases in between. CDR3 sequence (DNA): TGTGCCTGGAGTGTTCGACGAGGAAACACTGAAGCTTTCTTT. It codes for CAWSVRRGNTEAFF. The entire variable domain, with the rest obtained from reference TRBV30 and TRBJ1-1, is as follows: SQTIHQWPATLVQPVGSPLSLECTVEGTSNPNLYWYRQAAGRGLQLLFYSVGIGQISSEVPQNLSASRPQDRQFILSSKKLLLSDSGFYLCAWSVRRGNTEAFFGQGTRLTVV.

CDR3 sequence reads: CASSLSGSIGSYEQYF. The CDR3 DNA reads as TGTGCCAGCAGCTTAAGCGGGAGTATAGGATCCTACGAGCAGTACTTC. This rearrangement joins TRBV5-4 to TRBJ2-7; 8 bases fit TRBD2. The germline V gene has CDR1 SGHNT and CDR2 YYREEE (reference sequence). The CDR3 has 16 amino acids. V was clipped by 2 bases and J by 1 base; unmatched bases: 8.

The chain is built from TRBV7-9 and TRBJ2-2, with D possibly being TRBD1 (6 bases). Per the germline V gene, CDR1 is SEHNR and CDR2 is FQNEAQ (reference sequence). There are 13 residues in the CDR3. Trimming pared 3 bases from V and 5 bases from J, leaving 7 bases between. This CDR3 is CASSFGQTGELFF. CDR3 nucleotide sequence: TGTGCCAGCAGCTTTGGACAGACCGGGGAGCTGTTTTTT.

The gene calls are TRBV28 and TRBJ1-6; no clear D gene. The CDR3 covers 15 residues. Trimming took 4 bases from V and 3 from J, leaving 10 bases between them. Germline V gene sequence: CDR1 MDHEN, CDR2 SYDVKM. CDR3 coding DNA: TGTGCCAGCAGTTCACCGGATTACTATAATTCACCCCTCCACTTT. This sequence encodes CASSSPDYYNSPLHF.

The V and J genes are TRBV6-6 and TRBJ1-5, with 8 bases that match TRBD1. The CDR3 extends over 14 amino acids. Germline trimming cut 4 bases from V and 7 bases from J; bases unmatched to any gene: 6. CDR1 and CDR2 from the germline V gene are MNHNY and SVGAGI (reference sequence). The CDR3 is CASSLTGANQPQHF. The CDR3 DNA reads TGTGCCAGCAGTTTGACAGGGGCCAACCAGCCCCAGCATTTT.

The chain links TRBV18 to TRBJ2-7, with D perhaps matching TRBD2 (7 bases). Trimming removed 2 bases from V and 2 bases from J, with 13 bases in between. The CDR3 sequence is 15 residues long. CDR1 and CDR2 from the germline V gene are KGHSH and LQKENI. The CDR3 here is CASSPSRGGAYEQYF. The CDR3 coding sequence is TGTGCCAGCTCACCATCACGAGGGGGGGCCTACGAGCAGTACTTC.

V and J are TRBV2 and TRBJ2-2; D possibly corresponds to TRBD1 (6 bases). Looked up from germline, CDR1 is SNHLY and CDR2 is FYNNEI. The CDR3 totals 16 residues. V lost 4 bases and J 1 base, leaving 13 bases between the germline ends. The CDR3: CASSVDATGNTGELFF. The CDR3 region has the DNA TGTGCCAGCAGTGTGGACGCGACAGGGAACACCGGGGAGCTGTTTTTT. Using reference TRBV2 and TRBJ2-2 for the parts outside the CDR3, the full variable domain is EPEVTQTPSHQVTQMGQEVILRCVPISNHLYFYWYRQILGQKVEFLVSFYNNEISEKSEIFDDQFSVERPDGSNFTLKIRSTKLEDSAMYFCASSVDATGNTGELFFGEGSRLTVL.

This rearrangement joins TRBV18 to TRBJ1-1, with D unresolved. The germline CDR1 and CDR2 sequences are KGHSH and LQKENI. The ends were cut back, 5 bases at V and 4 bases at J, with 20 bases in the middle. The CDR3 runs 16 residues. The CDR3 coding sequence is TGTGCCAGCTCAGTACCGGGCCAGAGAAGGGTCACTGAAGCTTTCTTT. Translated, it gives CASSVPGQRRVTEAFF.

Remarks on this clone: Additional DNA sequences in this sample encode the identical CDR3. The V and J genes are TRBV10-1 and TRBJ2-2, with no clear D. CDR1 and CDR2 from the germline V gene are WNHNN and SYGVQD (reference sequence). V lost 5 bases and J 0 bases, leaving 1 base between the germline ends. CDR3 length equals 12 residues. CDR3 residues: CASSSNTGELFF. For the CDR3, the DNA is TGCGCCAGCAGTTCGAACACCGGGGAGCTGTTTTTT.

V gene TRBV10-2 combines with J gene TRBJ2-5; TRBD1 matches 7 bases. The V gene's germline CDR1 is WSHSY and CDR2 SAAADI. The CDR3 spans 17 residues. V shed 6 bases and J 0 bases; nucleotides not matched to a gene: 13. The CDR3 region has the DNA TGCGCCAGCAGCACGATCGGGGACAGATACGACCAAGAGACCCAGTACTTC. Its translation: CASSTIGDRYDQETQYF.

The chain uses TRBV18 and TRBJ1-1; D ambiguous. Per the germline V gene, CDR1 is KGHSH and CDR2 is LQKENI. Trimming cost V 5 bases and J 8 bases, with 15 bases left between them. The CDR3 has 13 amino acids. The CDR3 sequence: CASSRTVTDEAFF. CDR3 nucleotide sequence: TGTGCCAGCTCAAGAACGGTGACGGACGAAGCTTTCTTT.

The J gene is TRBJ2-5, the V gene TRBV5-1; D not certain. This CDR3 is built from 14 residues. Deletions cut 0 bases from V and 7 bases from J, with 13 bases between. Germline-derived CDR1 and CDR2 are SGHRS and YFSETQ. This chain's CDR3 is CASSLALEPWTQYF. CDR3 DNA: TGCGCCAGCAGCTTGGCCTTGGAGCCCTGGACCCAGTACTTC.

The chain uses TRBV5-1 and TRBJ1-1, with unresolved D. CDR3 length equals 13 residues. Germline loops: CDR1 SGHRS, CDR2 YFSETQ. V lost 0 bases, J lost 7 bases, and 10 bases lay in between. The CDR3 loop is CASSLVVMGEAFF. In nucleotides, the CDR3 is TGCGCCAGCAGCTTGGTGGTAATGGGTGAAGCTTTCTTT. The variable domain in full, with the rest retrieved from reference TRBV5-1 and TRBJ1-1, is KAGVTQTPRYLIKTRGQQVTLSCSPISGHRSVSWYQQTPGQGLQFLFEYFSETQRNKGNFPGRFSGRQFSNSRSEMNVSTLELGDSALYLCASSLVVMGEAFFGQGTRLTVV.

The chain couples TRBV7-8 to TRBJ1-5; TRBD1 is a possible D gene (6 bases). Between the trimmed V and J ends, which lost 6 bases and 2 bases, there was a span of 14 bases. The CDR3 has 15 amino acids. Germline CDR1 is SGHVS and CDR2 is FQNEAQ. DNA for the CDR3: TGTGCCAGCAGTTTGGGGGGGGCGCGCAATCAGCCCCAGCATTTT. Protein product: CASSLGGARNQPQHF.